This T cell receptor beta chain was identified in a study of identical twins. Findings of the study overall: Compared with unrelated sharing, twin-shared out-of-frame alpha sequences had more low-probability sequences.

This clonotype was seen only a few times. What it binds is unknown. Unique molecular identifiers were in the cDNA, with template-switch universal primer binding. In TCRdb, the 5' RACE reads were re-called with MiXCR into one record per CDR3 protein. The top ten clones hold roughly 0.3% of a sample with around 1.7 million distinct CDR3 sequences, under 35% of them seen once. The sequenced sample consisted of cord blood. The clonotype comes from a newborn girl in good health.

CDR3 DNA sequence: TGCAGCGTTGGTAGCTTAAGACAGGGCGGAGATGGCTACACCTTC. Its translation: CSVGSLRQGGDGYTF. The V and J genes are TRBV29-1 and TRBJ1-2, with 7 bases that match TRBD1. This CDR3 contains 15 residues. Germline V gene data show CDR1 as SQVTM and CDR2 as ANQGSEA. J gave up 6 bases and V 4 bases, and 14 bases lay outside the gene matches. Full variable domain (missing parts from reference TRBV29-1 and TRBJ1-2): SAVISQKPSRDICQRGTSLTIQCQVDSQVTMMFWYRQQPGQSLTLIATANQGSEATYESGFVIDKFPISRPNLTFSTLTVSNMSPEDSSIYLCSVGSLRQGGDGYTFGSGTRLTVV.